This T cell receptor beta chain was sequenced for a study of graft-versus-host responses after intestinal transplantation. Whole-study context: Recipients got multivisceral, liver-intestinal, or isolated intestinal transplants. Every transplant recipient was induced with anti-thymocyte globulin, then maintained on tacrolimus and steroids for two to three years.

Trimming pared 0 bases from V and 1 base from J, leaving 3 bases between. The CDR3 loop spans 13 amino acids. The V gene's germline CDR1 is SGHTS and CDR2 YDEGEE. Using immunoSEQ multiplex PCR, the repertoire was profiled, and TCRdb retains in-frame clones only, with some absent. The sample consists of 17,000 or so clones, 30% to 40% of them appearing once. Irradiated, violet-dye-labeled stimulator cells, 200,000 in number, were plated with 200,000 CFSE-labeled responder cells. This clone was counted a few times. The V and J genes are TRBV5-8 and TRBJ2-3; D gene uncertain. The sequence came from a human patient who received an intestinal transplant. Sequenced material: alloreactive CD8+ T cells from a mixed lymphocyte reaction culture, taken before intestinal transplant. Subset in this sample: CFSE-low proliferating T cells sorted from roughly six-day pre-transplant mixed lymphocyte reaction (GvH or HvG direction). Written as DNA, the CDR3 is TGTGCCAGCAGCTTGGAAGGCACAGATACGCAGTATTTT. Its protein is CASSLEGTDTQYF.